This T cell receptor beta chain was retrieved from a study of blood T cell repertoires in COVID-19. Turning to the study itself: Samples of COVID-19 (acute and convalescent) were obtained from the United States, Italy and Spain. Sample material is recorded as cDNA or gDNA derived from T cells, B-cell-depleted T cells, or PBMCs.

Authors' methods: Nucleated cell counts were estimated from reference gene primer amplification. Repertoires were generated with immunoSEQ multiplex PCR, while TCRdb's copy carries only in-frame clones and drops some. That table gives V, J and clone size, and the DNA gave D and trimming. The repertoire holds approximately 100,000 clones, with more than 75% as singletons. CDR3 length: 13 amino acids. Germline CDR1 is MNHEY and CDR2 is SMNVEV (reference sequence). Trimming removed 5 bases from V and 1 base from J, with 8 bases in between. This clone was recorded a few times. The TCR originated in a woman aged 65 to 85 with acute or convalescent COVID-19. The source material was peripheral blood. This chain links TRBV27 with TRBJ1-1; a weak D match, TRBD1 (5 bases). Written as DNA, the CDR3 is TGTGCCAGCAGTAAAGGGGAGAACACTGAAGCTTTCTTT. This codes for CASSKGENTEAFF.